A single sample gave rise to the 21 T cell receptor beta chains below, sequenced in a study of T cells in women clearing cervical HPV infection. TCRdb keeps only in-frame clones here, not all; method: immunoSEQ multiplex PCR. In all, the sample yields about 30,000 clones. The source material was blood buffy coat. The receptors derive from a woman between 18 and 70 years old with a cervical HPV16 infection that either progressed to CIN3+ or cleared (not recorded which).

The CDR3 region is CASSPDRESAYGYTF. The CDR3 bases that were read are TGTGCCAGTAGTCCCGACAGGGAATCGGCCTATGGC. V is TRBV19 and J is TRBJ1-2, with TRBD1 identical over 7 bases. From the germline J gene comes the end of the CDR3, since the read stops 3 residues before it. The J segment lost 4 bases and the V segment lost 5 bases, leaving 10 bases of the junction unmatched. There are 15 residues in the CDR3. Germline loops: CDR1 LNHDA, CDR2 SQIVND (reference sequence).

Comment on this clone: One junction end disagrees with the germline gene, perhaps due to a read error. The sequenced part of the CDR3 DNA is TGTGCCAGCAGCGTAGACAGGGGTGGC. Amino acid sequence: CASSVDRGG. The whole CDR3 sequence is CASSVDRGGYTF. The V call is TRBV11-2, the J call TRBJ1-2, with 8 bases that match TRBD1. The sequence runs out 3 residues before the end of the CDR3; the remainder is reconstructed from the germline J gene. Germline-derived CDR1 and CDR2 are SGHAT and FQNNGV. The CDR3 is 12 amino acids.

Points on this clone: The read ends 3 residues early relative to the CDR3; the germline J gene fills the gap. The chain has TRBV7-9 and TRBJ2-3, with D unclear. V lost 3 bases and J lost 6, with 16 bases in between. This CDR3 has 15 residues. Per the germline V gene, CDR1 is SEHNR and CDR2 is FQNEAQ (reference sequence). The CDR3: CASSLLVGDSDTQYF. Partial CDR3 DNA: TGTGCCAGCAGCTTGTTGGTGGGCGATTCTGATACG.

Concerning this clone: The read ends 3 residues before the CDR3 terminus; that terminus is restored from the germline J gene. This chain joins TRBV19 and TRBJ1-2; D gene unclear. Germline V CDR1 and CDR2: LNHDA, SQIVND (reference sequence). V shed 8 bases and J shed 2 bases, with 9 bases lying between them. CDR3 length: 12 residues. The sequenced CDR3 bases are TGTGCCAGTCGAACTCCGAACTATGGC. Protein product: CASRTPNYG. The whole CDR3 reads CASRTPNYGYTF.

Concerning this clone: The CDR3 end falls 3 residues outside the read, so it is completed with the germline J gene. V and J are TRBV20-1 and TRBJ2-6; 9 positions match TRBD1. V shed 5 bases and J 0 bases; nucleotides not matched to a gene: 5. Germline-derived CDR1 and CDR2 are DFQATT and SNEGSKA (reference sequence). CDR3 size: 16 residues. Partial CDR3 DNA: TGCAGTGCTCTGGGACAGGGTTTCTCTGGGGCCAACGTC. Translation: CSALGQGFSGANV. The full CDR3 reads CSALGQGFSGANVLTF.

Of note for this clone: The read stops 3 residues short of the end of the CDR3; the missing end is completed from the germline J gene. J is TRBJ2-7 and V is TRBV20-1, with 7 nucleotides matching TRBD1. After removal of 2 bases from V and 0 bases from J, the junction contained 7 bases not matched to a gene. Germline V gene lookup returns CDR1 DFQATT and CDR2 SNEGSKA (reference sequence). The CDR3 contains 15 residues. CDR3 bases read: TGCAGTGCTAGACCCAGACAGGGTAGCTCCTACGAG. Residues: CSARPRQGSSYE. The whole CDR3 reads CSARPRQGSSYEQYF.

Details on this clone: The CDR3 goes on 3 residues after the read ends, and that part is filled in from the germline J gene. The rearrangement joins TRBV5-5 to TRBJ2-1; 7 nucleotides match TRBD2. Unmatched junction bases numbered 5, after V lost 4 bases and J lost 4 bases. This CDR3 has 14 residues. Germline assignment: CDR1 SGHKS and CDR2 YYEKEE (reference sequence). The CDR3 is CASSPGLTYNEQFF. The sequenced part of the CDR3 DNA is TGTGCCAGCAGCCCGGGACTAACTTACAATGAG.

To note about this clone: An end of the junction does not agree with germline; a read error may underlie this. The CDR3 goes on 3 residues after the read ends, and that part is filled in from the germline J gene. This sequence joins TRBV5-6 and TRBJ1-4; tentative D call: TRBD1 (6 bases). The CDR3 is 15 amino acids. Germline assignment: CDR1 SGHDT and CDR2 YYEEEE. CDR3 sequence: CASSLAGGPGAKLFF. The sequenced part of the CDR3 DNA is TGTGCCAGCAGTTTGGCGGGGGGGCCGGGGGCAAAA. Filled out from reference TRBV5-6 and TRBJ1-4, the complete variable domain reads DAGVTQSPTHLIKTRGQQVTLRCSPKSGHDTVSWYQQALGQGPQFIFQYYEEEERQRGNFPDRFSGHQFPNYSSELNVNALLLGDSALYLCASSLAGGPGAKLFFGSGTQLSVL.

About this clone: The read terminates 3 residues before the CDR3 end, so the remaining end is supplied by the germline J gene. The chain employs TRBV2 and TRBJ1-4; 8 bases are a match to TRBD1. The CDR3 runs to 14 residues. CDR1 and CDR2 from the germline V gene are SNHLY and FYNNEI. V shed 6 bases, J shed 7 bases, and the junction held 7 bases outside the gene matches. The CDR3 region is CASRMDRVPEKLFF. CDR3 DNA, as far as it was read: TGTGCCAGCAGGATGGACAGGGTTCCTGAAAAA.

About this clone: The read is 3 residues too short to cover the CDR3 end, so that end is filled in from the germline J gene. The J gene is TRBJ1-4, the V gene TRBV18; the match to TRBD1 covers 7 bases. The CDR3 spans 14 residues. J lost 6 bases, V lost 6 bases, and 7 bases had no gene match. The V gene's germline CDR1 is KGHSH and CDR2 LQKENI. The part of the CDR3 DNA that was read is TGTGCCAGCTCGCCCGACAGGGTAGATGAAAAA. It codes for CASSPDRVDEK. The whole CDR3 region reads CASSPDRVDEKLFF.

In regard to this clone: The sequence runs out 3 residues before the end of the CDR3; the remainder is reconstructed from the germline J gene. The rearrangement uses TRBV20-1 and TRBJ1-4, with D hard to call. V lost 0 bases and J lost 7, with 12 bases in between. The CDR3 spans 14 residues. CDR1 DFQATT and CDR2 SNEGSKA come from the germline V gene (reference sequence). CDR3 bases read: TGCAGTGCTAGAGAGGTGGCACGGGGTGAAAAA. It codes for CSAREVARGEK. The CDR3 in full is CSAREVARGEKLFF.

Details on this clone: The sequence runs out 3 residues before the end of the CDR3; the remainder is reconstructed from the germline J gene. V gene TRBV20-1 combines with J gene TRBJ1-2; no definite D call. CDR3 length equals 11 residues. Looked up from germline, CDR1 is DFQATT and CDR2 is SNEGSKA (reference sequence). V was clipped by 1 base and J by 5 bases, with 5 bases between them. CDR3 amino acids: CSARAQYGYTF. The sequenced CDR3 bases are TGCAGTGCTAGAGCTCAGTATGGC.

The CDR3 DNA, read in part, is TGTGCCAGCAGCTTCCGACAGGGGGGGAACACTGAA. It encodes CASSFRQGGNTE. The complete CDR3 sequence is CASSFRQGGNTEAFF. This chain joins TRBV5-8 and TRBJ1-1; TRBD1 matches at 9 bases. The read ends 3 residues shy of where the CDR3 ends; the end is completed using the germline J gene. V dropped 2 bases and J dropped 1; count of bases not matched to a gene: 3. In germline, CDR1 is SGHTS, CDR2 YDEGEE. The CDR3 spans 15 residues.

On this clone: The read ends 3 residues shy of where the CDR3 ends; the end is completed using the germline J gene. The V and J genes are TRBV5-1 and TRBJ2-1; possible D gene TRBD1, 6 bases. The V gene lost 2 bases and the J gene lost 7 bases, with 7 bases spanning the gap. The CDR3 extends over 12 amino acids. Per germline, CDR1 SGHRS and CDR2 YFSETQ. Incomplete CDR3 DNA: TGCGCCAGCAGCTTCGGACAGAATGAG. Translating it yields CASSFGQNE. The full CDR3 is CASSFGQNEQFF.

As to this clone: The read comes to an end 3 residues before the CDR3 does, leaving the germline J gene to fill in the end. The V call is TRBV20-1, the J call TRBJ2-1; possible D gene TRBD2, 6 bases. CDR1 and CDR2 from the germline V gene are DFQATT and SNEGSKA (reference sequence). Trimming shortened V by 2 bases and J by 0 bases, and 11 bases separated the two germline ends. This CDR3 has 15 amino acids. The covered CDR3 bases are TGCAGTGCTAGACGGCGGGGCGGCTCCTACAATGAG. As protein: CSARRRGGSYNE. The full CDR3 sequence reads CSARRRGGSYNEQFF.

Worth noting for this clone: Read sequence stops 3 residues before the CDR3 end, and the germline J gene provides the missing end. The chain couples TRBV7-9 to TRBJ2-1, with TRBD1 as a possible D gene (6 bases). In germline, CDR1 is SEHNR, CDR2 FQNEAQ (reference sequence). The length of the CDR3 is 14 residues. V was clipped by 5 bases and J by 9 bases, with 17 bases between them. CDR3 bases read: TGTGCCAGCAGCCCCCTAGGGGACAACCGTGAG. It codes for CASSPLGDNRE. The complete CDR3 reads CASSPLGDNREQFF. Drawing the rest from reference TRBV7-9 and TRBJ2-1, the complete variable domain is DTGVSQNPRHKITKRGQNVTFRCDPISEHNRLYWYRQTLGQGPEFLTYFQNEAQLEKSRLLSDRFSAERPKGSFSTLEIQRTEQGDSAMYLCASSPLGDNREQFFGPGTRLTVL.

To note about this clone: Read coverage stops 3 residues before the CDR3 terminus; the germline J gene supplies the remainder. This chain uses TRBV27 with TRBJ2-2; D might be TRBD2 (7 bases). V was pared by 6 bases and J by 8 bases, with 25 bases between. Per germline, CDR1 MNHEY and CDR2 SMNVEV (reference sequence). The CDR3 totals 17 residues. This CDR3 reads CASSASQKGGSGGELFF. The sequenced CDR3 bases are TGTGCCAGCAGCGCTAGCCAAAAGGGGGGGTCTGGTGGGGAG.

On this clone itself: The read terminates 3 residues ahead of where the CDR3 ends, so the germline J gene completes it. The V call is TRBV4-1, the J call TRBJ2-3, with a weak D call TRBD1 (5 bases). Germline lookup yields CDR1 MGHRA and CDR2 YSYEKL. Trimming removed 2 bases from V and 2 bases from J, with 8 bases in between. CDR3 size: 14 residues. CDR3 DNA, as far as it was read: TGCGCCAGCAGCCAAAGCAGGGCCACAGATACG. Translated, it gives CASSQSRATDT. The CDR3 as a whole reads CASSQSRATDTQYF.

Regarding this clone: Sequencing ends 3 residues short of the CDR3 end; the germline J gene provides the rest. The rearrangement links TRBV18 to TRBJ2-5; 9 bases match TRBD2. CDR1 is KGHSH, CDR2 LQKENI, per germline. V lost 3 bases to trimming and J lost 4 bases; unmatched junction nucleotides: 12. The length of the CDR3 is 17 residues. This CDR3 reads CASSPRSASGGPETQYF. The covered CDR3 bases are TGTGCCAGCTCACCCCGCTCCGCCAGCGGGGGGCCAGAGACC.

As concerns this clone: With the read ending 3 residues before the CDR3 end, the germline J gene is used to fill in that end. This rearrangement joins TRBV5-1 to TRBJ1-2, with 7 positions matching TRBD1. The V segment lost 4 bases and the J segment 6 bases; nucleotides outside the gene matches: 15. The CDR3 consists of 16 residues. Germline V CDR1 and CDR2: SGHRS, YFSETQ. The CDR3 loop reads CASSLQGQPGIDGYTF. The CDR3 DNA, read in part, is TGCGCCAGCAGCCTTCAGGGACAGCCGGGTATAGATGGC.

The chain's CDR3 is CASSLGQGGGYTF. The DNA read from the CDR3 is TGTGCCAGCAGTTTAGGCCAGGGAGGTGGC. The chain joins TRBV28 to TRBJ1-2, with D maybe TRBD1 (5 bases). The read ends 3 residues shy of where the CDR3 ends; the end is completed using the germline J gene. This CDR3 has 13 residues. V was clipped by 2 bases and J by 7 bases, with 11 bases between them. Looked up from germline, CDR1 is MDHEN and CDR2 is SYDVKM.